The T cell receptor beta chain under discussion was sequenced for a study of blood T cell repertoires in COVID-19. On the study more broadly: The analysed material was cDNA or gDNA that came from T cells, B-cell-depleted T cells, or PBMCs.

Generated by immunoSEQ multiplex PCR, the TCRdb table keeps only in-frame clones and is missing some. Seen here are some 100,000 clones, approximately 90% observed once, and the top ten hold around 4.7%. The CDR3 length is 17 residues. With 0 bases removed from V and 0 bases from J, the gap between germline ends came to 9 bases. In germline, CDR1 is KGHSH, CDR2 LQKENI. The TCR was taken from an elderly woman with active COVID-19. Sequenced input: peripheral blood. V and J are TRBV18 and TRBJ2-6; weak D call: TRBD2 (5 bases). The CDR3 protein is CASSPPPGFSGANVLTF. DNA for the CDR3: TGTGCCAGCTCACCACCGCCGGGGTTCTCTGGGGCCAACGTCCTGACTTTC.